These T cell receptor beta chains were read from a single sample in a study of T cells in Graves' hyperthyroidism and ophthalmopathy. TCRdb analysed the multiplex PCR reads with MiXCR anew, one entry per CDR3 protein. The table shows 400,000 to 500,000 distinct CDR3 sequences, with around an eighth occurring only once. Sequencing was carried out using blood. The receptors here all came from a woman aged 18 to 35 with Graves' hyperthyroidism. CDR3s include the opening cysteine and the closing phenylalanine or tryptophan. The order of the fields is D gene, J gene, V gene, clone size, CDR3 protein, CDR3 DNA. The D gene is left open where the match is weak. Only part of the rows carry a size: once, few, many, or a class if the clone is expanded.

d_gene: TRBD1; j_gene: TRBJ2-5; v_gene: TRBV19; abundance: few; CDR3aa: CASSRDRRTQYF; CDR3nt: TGTGCCAGTAGTAGGGACAGGCGGACCCAGTACTTC
d_gene: NA; j_gene: TRBJ1-1; v_gene: TRBV6-5; abundance: many; CDR3aa: CASSYSKSGRTEAFF; CDR3nt: TGTGCCAGCAGTTACTCAAAGTCGGGAAGAACTGAAGCTTTCTTT
d_gene: NA; j_gene: TRBJ2-2; v_gene: TRBV7-8; abundance: many; CDR3aa: CASSFREGANTGELFF; CDR3nt: TGTGCCAGCAGCTTCCGAGAGGGAGCGAACACCGGGGAGCTGTTTTTT
d_gene: TRBD1; j_gene: TRBJ1-6; v_gene: TRBV6-1; abundance: many; CDR3aa: CASSEGTGGNSPLHF; CDR3nt: TGTGCCAGCAGTGAAGGGACAGGGGGCAATTCACCCCTCCACTTT
d_gene: TRBD2; j_gene: TRBJ2-3; v_gene: TRBV6-2/TRBV6-3; abundance: many; CDR3aa: CASRDGLAGFTDTQYF; CDR3nt: TGTGCCAGCAGAGATGGACTAGCGGGATTCACAGATACGCAGTATTTT
d_gene: NA; j_gene: TRBJ2-4; v_gene: TRBV27; abundance: NA; CDR3aa: CASSFGVGLAKNIQYF; CDR3nt: TGTGCCAGCAGTTTTGGAGTGGGACTAGCCAAAAACATTCAGTACTTC
d_gene: NA; j_gene: TRBJ2-5; v_gene: TRBV12-3/TRBV12-4; abundance: many; CDR3aa: CASSLEQETQYF; CDR3nt: TGTGCCAGCAGTCTGGAACAAGAGACCCAGTACTTC
d_gene: TRBD2; j_gene: TRBJ2-5; v_gene: TRBV11-1; abundance: many; CDR3aa: CASSLASTSGGETQYF; CDR3nt: TGTGCCAGCAGCTTAGCTTCCACGAGCGGGGGAGAGACCCAGTACTTC
d_gene: NA; j_gene: TRBJ2-2; v_gene: TRBV13; abundance: many; CDR3aa: CASSTSGSYTGELFF; CDR3nt: TGTGCCAGCAGCACAAGCGGGTCCTACACCGGGGAGCTGTTTTTT
d_gene: NA; j_gene: TRBJ2-1; v_gene: TRBV19; abundance: NA; CDR3aa: CASSILMGNEQFF; CDR3nt: TGTGCCAGTAGTATCCTAATGGGCAATGAGCAGTTCTTC
d_gene: NA; j_gene: TRBJ1-2; v_gene: TRBV29-1; abundance: many; CDR3aa: CSVDKLDGNYGYTF; CDR3nt: TGCAGCGTTGATAAACTGGACGGGAACTATGGCTACACCTTC
d_gene: TRBD1; j_gene: TRBJ1-2; v_gene: TRBV5-1; abundance: many; CDR3aa: CASSLGGTAGPMKDYGYTF; CDR3nt: TGCGCCAGCAGCTTGGGCGGGACAGCCGGACCGATGAAAGACTATGGCTACACCTTC
d_gene: NA; j_gene: TRBJ2-1; v_gene: TRBV24-1; abundance: few; CDR3aa: CATSDFRNSAYNEQFF; CDR3nt: TGTGCCACCAGTGATTTCAGGAATTCGGCCTACAATGAGCAGTTCTTC
d_gene: TRBD1; j_gene: TRBJ1-6; v_gene: TRBV5-4; abundance: few; CDR3aa: CASTLQGAQSPLHF; CDR3nt: TGTGCCAGCACCTTACAGGGGGCGCAGTCACCCCTCCACTTT
d_gene: NA; j_gene: TRBJ2-5; v_gene: TRBV3-1; abundance: few; CDR3aa: CASSQDRLGWETQYF; CDR3nt: TGTGCCAGCAGCCAAGATCGATTGGGGTGGGAGACCCAGTACTTC
d_gene: NA; j_gene: TRBJ2-5; v_gene: TRBV20-1; abundance: many; CDR3aa: CSARARGSQTQYF; CDR3nt: TGCAGTGCTAGAGCACGGGGGAGCCAGACCCAGTACTTC
d_gene: TRBD2; j_gene: TRBJ2-1; v_gene: TRBV12-3/TRBV12-4; abundance: many; CDR3aa: CASSPDSSGRGDEQFF; CDR3nt: TGTGCCAGCAGTCCCGACTCTAGCGGGAGAGGGGATGAGCAGTTCTTC
d_gene: TRBD2; j_gene: TRBJ2-3; v_gene: TRBV9; abundance: NA; CDR3aa: CASSGRLAGGLTDTQYF; CDR3nt: TGTGCCAGCAGCGGGAGATTAGCGGGAGGCCTCACAGATACGCAGTATTTT
d_gene: TRBD1; j_gene: TRBJ1-1; v_gene: TRBV12-3/TRBV12-4; abundance: many; CDR3aa: CASRLKGGLANTEAFF; CDR3nt: TGTGCCAGCAGGCTAAAAGGGGGCTTAGCGAACACTGAAGCTTTCTTT
d_gene: NA; j_gene: TRBJ2-1; v_gene: TRBV5-8; abundance: NA; CDR3aa: CASSRGGVYNEQFF; CDR3nt: TGTGCCAGCAGCCGGGGAGGCGTATACAATGAGCAGTTCTTC
d_gene: NA; j_gene: TRBJ1-2; v_gene: TRBV9; abundance: NA; CDR3aa: CASSVGLTGSEGYTF; CDR3nt: TGTGCCAGCAGCGTAGGCCTTACAGGGTCAGAAGGCTACACCTTC
d_gene: NA; j_gene: TRBJ2-1; v_gene: TRBV20-1; abundance: many; CDR3aa: CSALGRERRNEQFF; CDR3nt: TGCAGTGCCTTGGGACGAGAAAGGCGGAATGAGCAGTTCTTC
d_gene: TRBD2; j_gene: TRBJ2-1; v_gene: TRBV3-1; abundance: many; CDR3aa: CASSRTSGTYEQFF; CDR3nt: TGTGCCAGCAGTCGGACTAGCGGGACCTATGAGCAGTTCTTC
d_gene: NA; j_gene: TRBJ1-4; v_gene: TRBV9; abundance: few; CDR3aa: CASSNPGPGDEKLFF; CDR3nt: TGTGCCAGCAGCAACCCCGGGCCAGGGGATGAAAAACTGTTTTTT
d_gene: NA; j_gene: TRBJ1-5; v_gene: TRBV6-1; abundance: many; CDR3aa: CASRPSSRYQPQHF; CDR3nt: TGTGCCAGCAGGCCCAGTTCGAGGTATCAGCCCCAGCATTTT
d_gene: NA; j_gene: TRBJ2-5; v_gene: TRBV2; abundance: many; CDR3aa: CASRTTATQETQYF; CDR3nt: TGTGCCAGCAGGACGACAGCCACCCAAGAGACCCAGTACTTC
d_gene: TRBD2; j_gene: TRBJ2-3; v_gene: TRBV6-1; abundance: few; CDR3aa: CASRLAGDVDAQYF; CDR3nt: TGTGCCAGCAGACTAGCGGGAGATGTGGATGCGCAGTATTTT
d_gene: TRBD1; j_gene: TRBJ2-3; v_gene: TRBV6-1; abundance: NA; CDR3aa: CASSPGQGVRGTDTQYF; CDR3nt: TGTGCCAGCAGCCCGGGACAGGGGGTTCGGGGCACAGATACGCAGTATTTT
d_gene: NA; j_gene: TRBJ2-3; v_gene: TRBV7-3; abundance: NA; CDR3aa: CASSSHGHLLTDTQYF; CDR3nt: TGTGCCAGCAGCTCCCATGGGCACCTACTCACAGATACGCAGTATTTT
d_gene: TRBD2; j_gene: TRBJ2-1; v_gene: TRBV6-1; abundance: many; CDR3aa: CASSEEAGGYNEQFF; CDR3nt: TGTGCCAGCAGTGAAGAGGCGGGAGGCTACAATGAGCAGTTCTTC
d_gene: NA; j_gene: TRBJ2-3; v_gene: TRBV2; abundance: many; CDR3aa: CASSDVGAQDTQYF; CDR3nt: TGTGCCAGCAGTGATGTGGGTGCGCAAGATACGCAGTATTTT
d_gene: NA; j_gene: TRBJ1-2; v_gene: TRBV28; abundance: NA; CDR3aa: CASTTDPWGYTF; CDR3nt: TGTGCCAGCACAACGGATCCGTGGGGCTACACCTTC
d_gene: TRBD2; j_gene: TRBJ2-2; v_gene: TRBV27; abundance: many; CDR3aa: CASSLSRLAGAGELFF; CDR3nt: TGTGCCAGCAGTTTATCGCGACTAGCGGGAGCCGGGGAGCTGTTTTTT
d_gene: TRBD2; j_gene: TRBJ2-3; v_gene: TRBV19; abundance: many; CDR3aa: CASSIRGLAGFTDTQYF; CDR3nt: TGTGCCAGTAGTATAAGGGGACTAGCGGGCTTCACAGATACGCAGTATTTT
d_gene: TRBD1; j_gene: TRBJ1-1; v_gene: TRBV18; abundance: many; CDR3aa: CASSPLGQGALNTEAFF; CDR3nt: TGTGCCAGCTCACCACTGGGACAGGGGGCATTGAACACTGAAGCTTTCTTT
d_gene: NA; j_gene: TRBJ1-2; v_gene: TRBV2; abundance: many; CDR3aa: CASSEYPRRGERGSDYGYTF; CDR3nt: TGTGCCAGCAGTGAATATCCGAGGCGAGGCGAGAGGGGATCGGACTATGGCTACACCTTC
d_gene: TRBD2; j_gene: TRBJ2-3; v_gene: TRBV4-1; abundance: NA; CDR3aa: CASSQPRGFSTDTQYF; CDR3nt: TGCGCCAGCAGCCAACCGCGGGGGTTTAGCACAGATACGCAGTATTTT
d_gene: NA; j_gene: TRBJ1-2; v_gene: TRBV3-1; abundance: many; CDR3aa: CASSQEGTEPNYGYTF; CDR3nt: TGTGCCAGCAGCCAAGAAGGAACGGAACCTAACTATGGCTACACCTTC
d_gene: NA; j_gene: TRBJ2-5; v_gene: TRBV20-1; abundance: NA; CDR3aa: CSARDPGGGRETQYF; CDR3nt: TGCAGTGCTAGAGATCCAGGCGGAGGGAGAGAGACCCAGTACTTC
d_gene: TRBD1; j_gene: TRBJ1-2; v_gene: TRBV30; abundance: NA; CDR3aa: CAWVHRDRGLGYGYTF; CDR3nt: TGTGCCTGGGTGCACCGGGACAGGGGGCTCGGCTATGGCTACACCTTC
d_gene: NA; j_gene: TRBJ1-2; v_gene: TRBV18; abundance: few; CDR3aa: CASSPEGVDGYTF; CDR3nt: TGTGCCAGCTCACCCGAGGGAGTGGATGGCTACACCTTC
d_gene: NA; j_gene: TRBJ1-2; v_gene: TRBV18; abundance: many; CDR3aa: CASSQTAGSDYGYTF; CDR3nt: TGTGCCAGCTCGCAAACGGCAGGCTCCGACTATGGCTACACCTTC
d_gene: NA; j_gene: TRBJ2-3; v_gene: TRBV30; abundance: many; CDR3aa: CAWEGGSTQYF; CDR3nt: TGTGCCTGGGAGGGGGGGAGTACGCAGTATTTT
d_gene: NA; j_gene: TRBJ2-7; v_gene: TRBV19; abundance: NA; CDR3aa: CASSMEGSYEQYF; CDR3nt: TGTGCCAGTAGTATGGAGGGTTCCTACGAGCAGTACTTC
d_gene: NA; j_gene: TRBJ1-1; v_gene: TRBV27; abundance: many; CDR3aa: CASSLIPGHLNTEAFF; CDR3nt: TGTGCCAGCAGTCTTATACCGGGACACCTTAACACTGAAGCTTTCTTT
d_gene: NA; j_gene: TRBJ2-5; v_gene: TRBV7-9; abundance: few; CDR3aa: CASSWGGVQETQYF; CDR3nt: TGTGCCAGCAGCTGGGGGGGCGTTCAAGAGACCCAGTACTTC
d_gene: TRBD1; j_gene: TRBJ1-2; v_gene: TRBV27; abundance: NA; CDR3aa: CASSSRDRGYGHTF; CDR3nt: TGTGCCAGCAGTTCCCGGGACAGGGGCTATGGCCACACCTTC
d_gene: TRBD1; j_gene: TRBJ2-1; v_gene: TRBV11-2; abundance: many; CDR3aa: CATTGERRDEQFF; CDR3nt: TGTGCCACGACAGGGGAGAGGAGAGATGAGCAGTTCTTC
d_gene: NA; j_gene: TRBJ1-1; v_gene: TRBV27; abundance: many; CDR3aa: CASSLEPFYTEAFF; CDR3nt: TGTGCCAGCAGTTTAGAACCTTTTTACACTGAAGCTTTCTTT
d_gene: TRBD1; j_gene: TRBJ2-1; v_gene: TRBV10-3; abundance: many; CDR3aa: CAIRDRDTYNEQFF; CDR3nt: TGTGCCATCAGGGACAGGGACACCTACAATGAGCAGTTCTTC